This section outlines one T cell receptor (beta chain) sequence together with its context. The record originates from a study of T cell changes during pregnancy in multiple sclerosis. This CDR3 comprises 14 residues. Trimming took off 5 bases at V and 3 bases at J, with 14 bases between the two ends. The germline V gene encodes CDR1 SGHTA and CDR2 FQGNSA. This table comes from immunoSEQ multiplex PCR, and its TCRdb copy is limited to in-frame clones, with some not included. The sample includes 56,000 or so clones, more than 85% of them seen just once. The sequenced sample was CD4+ T cells from peripheral blood mononuclear cells, obtained in the third trimester of pregnancy. The V and J genes are TRBV7-2 and TRBJ2-7, with D unclear. This TCR derives from a female donor with multiple sclerosis, enrolled in a pregnancy study. The CDR3 spells CASSENYSGYEQYF. For the CDR3, the DNA is TGTGCCAGCAGCGAAAATTACAGTGGCTACGAGCAGTACTTC.